The T cell receptor (beta chain) under discussion was sequenced for a study of blood T cell repertoires in COVID-19. Original methodology: Estimation of nucleated cell counts relied on the amplification of reference gene primers. Measured with immunoSEQ multiplex PCR; TCRdb has only the in-frame clones, and not every one. Clone size and the V and J calls come from that table; the DNA yielded D and trimming. The table includes about 280,000 clones, around 90% detected once. CDR3 size: 17 residues. V shed 7 bases and J 2 bases; nucleotides not matched to a gene: 13. Germline V gene sequence: CDR1 ENHRY, CDR2 SYGVKD.

The receptor was derived from a woman aged 40 to 55 who had recovered from COVID-19. The chain is built from TRBV10-3 and TRBJ2-1; 8 bases align to TRBD2. The material sequenced was peripheral blood. CDR3 DNA: TGTGCCATCACGGGAGAGGCGCCGGGACTAGCCTACAATGAGCAGTTCTTC. It specifies CAITGEAPGLAYNEQFF.